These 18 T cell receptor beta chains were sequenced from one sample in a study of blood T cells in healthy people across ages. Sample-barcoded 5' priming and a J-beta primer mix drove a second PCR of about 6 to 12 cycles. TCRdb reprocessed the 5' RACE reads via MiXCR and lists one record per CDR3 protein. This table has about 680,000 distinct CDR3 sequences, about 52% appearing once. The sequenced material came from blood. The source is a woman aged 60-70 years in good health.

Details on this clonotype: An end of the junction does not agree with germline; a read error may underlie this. CDR3 sequence reads: CASRLLRADYGYTF. CDR3 coding DNA: TGCGCCAGCCGCTTACTCAGGGCTGACTATGGCTACACCTTC. The gene calls are TRBV5-1 and TRBJ1-2, with a possible D match to TRBD1 (5 bases). From germline, CDR1 is SGHRS and CDR2 YFSETQ. There are 14 residues in the CDR3.

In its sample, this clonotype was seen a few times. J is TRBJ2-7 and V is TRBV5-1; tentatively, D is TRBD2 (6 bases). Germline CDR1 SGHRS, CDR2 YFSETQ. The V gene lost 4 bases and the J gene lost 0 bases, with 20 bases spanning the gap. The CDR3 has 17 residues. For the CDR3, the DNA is TGCGCCAGCAGCCCGGCTCGGGGGTCATCTAGCTCCTACGAGCAGTACTTC. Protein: CASSPARGSSSSYEQYF.

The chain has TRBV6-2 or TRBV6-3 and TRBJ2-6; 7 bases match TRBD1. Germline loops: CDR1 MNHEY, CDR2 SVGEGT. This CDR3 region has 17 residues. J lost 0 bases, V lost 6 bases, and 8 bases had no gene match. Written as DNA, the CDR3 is TGTGCCAGCAGCCCATCGACAGGGATCTCTGGGGCCAACGTCCTGACTTTC. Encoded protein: CASSPSTGISGANVLTF.

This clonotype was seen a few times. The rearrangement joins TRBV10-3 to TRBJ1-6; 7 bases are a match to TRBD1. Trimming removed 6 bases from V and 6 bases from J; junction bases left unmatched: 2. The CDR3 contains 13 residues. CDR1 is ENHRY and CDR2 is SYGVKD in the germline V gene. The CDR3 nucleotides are TGTGCCATCAGGGACAGGTTTAATTCACCCCTCCACTTT. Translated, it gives CAIRDRFNSPLHF.

The CDR3 coding sequence is TGTGCCAGCAGCACCGACAGTGCTAAGTCACCCCTCCACTTT. Its translation: CASSTDSAKSPLHF. The rearrangement links TRBV7-6 to TRBJ1-6; D might be TRBD1 (5 bases). CDR3 length equals 14 residues. Trimming cost V 5 bases and J 10 bases, with 15 bases left between them. Germline-derived CDR1 and CDR2 are SGHVS and FNYEAQ. Full variable domain (outside the CDR3, taken from reference TRBV7-6 and TRBJ1-6): GAGVSQSPRYKVTKRGQDVALRCDPISGHVSLYWYRQALGQGPEFLTYFNYEAQQDKSGLPNDRFSAERPEGSISTLTIQRTEQRDSAMYRCASSTDSAKSPLHFGNGTRLTVT.

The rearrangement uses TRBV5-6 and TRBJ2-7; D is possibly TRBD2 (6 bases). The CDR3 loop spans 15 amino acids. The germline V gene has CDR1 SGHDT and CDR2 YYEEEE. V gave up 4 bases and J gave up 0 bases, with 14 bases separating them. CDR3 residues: CASSAGPRSSYEQYF. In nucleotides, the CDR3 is TGTGCCAGCAGCGCGGGACCGAGGAGCTCCTACGAGCAGTACTTC.

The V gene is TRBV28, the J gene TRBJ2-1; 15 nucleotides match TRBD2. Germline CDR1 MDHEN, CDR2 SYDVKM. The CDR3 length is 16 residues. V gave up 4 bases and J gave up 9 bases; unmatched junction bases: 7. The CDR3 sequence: CASSSGGLAGGTEQFF. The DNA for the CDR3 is TGTGCCAGCAGTTCGGGGGGACTAGCGGGAGGTACTGAGCAGTTCTTC.

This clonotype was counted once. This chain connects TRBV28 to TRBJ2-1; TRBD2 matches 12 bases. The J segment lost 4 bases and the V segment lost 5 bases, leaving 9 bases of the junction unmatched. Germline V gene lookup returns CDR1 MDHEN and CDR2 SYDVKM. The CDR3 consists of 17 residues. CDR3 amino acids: CASSTGLAGTLYNEQFF. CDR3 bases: TGTGCCAGCAGTACTGGACTAGCGGGAACACTATACAATGAGCAGTTCTTC.

This CDR3 reads CASSPYTDYGYTF. The DNA for the CDR3 is TGTGCCAGCAGCCCTTACACAGACTATGGCTACACCTTC. The chain is built from TRBV6-5 and TRBJ1-2; no clear D. CDR1 is MNHEY and CDR2 is SVGAGI in the germline V gene. CDR3 length: 13 residues. The V end was cut by 6 bases, the J end by 3 bases, with 11 bases between.

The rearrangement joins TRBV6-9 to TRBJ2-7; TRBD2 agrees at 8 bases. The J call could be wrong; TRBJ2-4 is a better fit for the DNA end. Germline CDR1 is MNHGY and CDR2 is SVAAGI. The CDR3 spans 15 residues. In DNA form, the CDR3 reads TGTGCCAGCAAGGAACCCGGGACTAGTTGCAACATTCAGTACTTC. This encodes CASKEPGTSCNIQYF.

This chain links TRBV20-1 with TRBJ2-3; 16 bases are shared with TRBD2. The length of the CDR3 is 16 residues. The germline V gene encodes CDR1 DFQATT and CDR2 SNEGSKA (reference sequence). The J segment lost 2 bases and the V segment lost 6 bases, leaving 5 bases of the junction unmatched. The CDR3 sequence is CSALGTSGRATDTQYF. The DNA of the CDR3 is TGCAGTGCCCTCGGGACTAGCGGGAGGGCCACAGATACGCAGTATTTT.

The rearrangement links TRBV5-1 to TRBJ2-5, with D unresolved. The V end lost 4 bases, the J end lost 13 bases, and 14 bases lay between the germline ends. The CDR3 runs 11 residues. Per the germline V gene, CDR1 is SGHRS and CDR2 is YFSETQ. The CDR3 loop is CASSDCSVWYF. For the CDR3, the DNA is TGCGCCAGCAGCGATTGCTCCGTCTGGTACTTC.

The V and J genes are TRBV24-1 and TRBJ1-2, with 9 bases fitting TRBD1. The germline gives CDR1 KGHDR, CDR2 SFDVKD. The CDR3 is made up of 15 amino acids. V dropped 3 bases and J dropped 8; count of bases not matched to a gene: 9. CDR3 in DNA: TGTGCCACCAGTGATCCCACTCGGACAGGGGACGGCTACACCTTC. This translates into CATSDPTRTGDGYTF.

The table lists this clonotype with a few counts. CDR3 loop: CASSEGLATSTDTQYF. In DNA form, the CDR3 reads TGTGCCAGCAGCGAGGGACTAGCGACTAGCACAGATACGCAGTATTTT. This chain uses TRBV7-2 with TRBJ2-3; 10 bases fit TRBD2. Germline CDR1 reads SGHTA; CDR2 reads FQGNSA. Losses at the gene ends were 5 bases for V and 0 bases for J; bases not matched to a gene: 5. The CDR3 is 16 residues long.

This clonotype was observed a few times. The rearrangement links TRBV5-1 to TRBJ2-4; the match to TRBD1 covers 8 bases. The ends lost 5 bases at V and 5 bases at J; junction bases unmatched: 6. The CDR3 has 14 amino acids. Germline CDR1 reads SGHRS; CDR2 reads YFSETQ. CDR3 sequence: CASRPGQGQNIQYF. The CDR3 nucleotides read TGCGCCAGCAGACCCGGACAGGGTCAAAACATTCAGTACTTC.

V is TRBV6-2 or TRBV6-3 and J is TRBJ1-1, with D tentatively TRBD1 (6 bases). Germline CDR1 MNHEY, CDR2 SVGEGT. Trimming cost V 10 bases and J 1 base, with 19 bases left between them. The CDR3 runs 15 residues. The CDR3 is CATLRGGTKNTEAFF. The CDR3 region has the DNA TGTGCCACCTTACGGGGTGGGACAAAGAACACTGAAGCTTTCTTT.

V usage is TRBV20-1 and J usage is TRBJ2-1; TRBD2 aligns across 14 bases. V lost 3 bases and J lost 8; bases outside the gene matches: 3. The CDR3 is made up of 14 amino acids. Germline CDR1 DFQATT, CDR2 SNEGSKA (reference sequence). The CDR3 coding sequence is TGCAGTGCTAGCCCGGGACTAGCGGGAGATGAGCAGTTCTTC. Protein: CSASPGLAGDEQFF.

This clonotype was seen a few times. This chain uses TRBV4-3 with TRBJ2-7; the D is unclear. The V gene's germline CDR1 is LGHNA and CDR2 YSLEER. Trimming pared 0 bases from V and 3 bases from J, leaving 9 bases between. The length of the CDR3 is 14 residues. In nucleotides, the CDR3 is TGCGCCAGCAGCCAAGAGATGGGATTCTACGAGCAGTACTTC. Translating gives CASSQEMGFYEQYF.